This T cell receptor beta chain was sequenced during a study of blood T cell repertoires in COVID-19. Assay: immunoSEQ multiplex PCR; the TCRdb copy retains only in-frame clones and omits some. The table has about 290,000 clones, 75% to 90% seen once. This CDR3 is 19 amino acids long. CDR1 and CDR2 (germline): SGHDN, FVKESK. Unmatched junction bases numbered 8, after V lost 1 base and J lost 0 bases. The source of this sequence is a woman in her forties who had recovered from COVID-19. The sample was PBMCs or T cells enriched from blood (not recorded which). The gene calls are TRBV14 and TRBJ2-1, with 11 bases lining up with TRBD2. The CDR3 coding sequence is TGTGCCAGCAGCCAAGGACTAGCGGGGTACGTAGGCTCCTACAATGAGCAGTTCTTC. This sequence encodes CASSQGLAGYVGSYNEQFF.